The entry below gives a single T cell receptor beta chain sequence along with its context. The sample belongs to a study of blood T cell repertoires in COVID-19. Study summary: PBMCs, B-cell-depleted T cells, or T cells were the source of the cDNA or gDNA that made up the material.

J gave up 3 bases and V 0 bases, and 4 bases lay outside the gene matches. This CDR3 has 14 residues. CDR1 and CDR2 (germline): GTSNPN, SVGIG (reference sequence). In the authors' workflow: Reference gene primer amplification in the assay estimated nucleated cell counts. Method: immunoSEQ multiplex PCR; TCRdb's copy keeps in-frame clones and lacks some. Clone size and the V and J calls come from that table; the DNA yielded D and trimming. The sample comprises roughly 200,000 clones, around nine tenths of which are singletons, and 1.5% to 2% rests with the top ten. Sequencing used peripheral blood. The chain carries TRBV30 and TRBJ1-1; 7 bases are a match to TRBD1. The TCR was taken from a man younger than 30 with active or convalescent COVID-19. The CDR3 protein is CAWSVQGYDTEAFF. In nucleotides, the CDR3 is TGTGCCTGGAGTGTACAGGGGTATGACACTGAAGCTTTCTTT.